This T cell receptor beta chain appears in the sequencing data of a study of blood T cell repertoires in COVID-19. Whole-study context: Donors in the United States, Italy and Spain gave samples during acute or convalescent COVID-19. T cells, B-cell-depleted T cells, or PBMCs supplied cDNA or gDNA.

From germline, CDR1 is LNHDA and CDR2 SQIVND (reference sequence). With 5 bases removed from V and 4 bases from J, the gap between germline ends came to 8 bases. The CDR3 is made up of 12 amino acids. In the source study's methods: Estimated nucleated cell counts came from reference gene primer amplification. Using immunoSEQ multiplex PCR, the repertoire was profiled, and TCRdb retains in-frame clones only, with some absent. V, J and clone size were drawn from that table, and D and trimming were deduced from the DNA. The sample includes about 52,000 clones, 87% of them seen just once. The sequenced sample consisted of peripheral blood. The sequence was obtained from a human donor with active COVID-19. The donor label of this sample is uncertain. The rearrangement links TRBV19 to TRBJ2-5; unclear D gene. The CDR3 reads CASSPPGETQYF. The CDR3 DNA follows: TGTGCCAGTAGTCCCCCGGGAGAGACCCAGTACTTC.